The T cell receptor (beta chain) under discussion was sequenced for a study of cytomegalovirus exposure and HLA in healthy donors (dated 2017 in TCRdb). Broadly, across the study: According to an earlier analysis of around 600 of the donors, about 180 million T cells yielded some 110 million unique TCR beta sequences and more than 250 Gb of sequence data. Typing coverage differed by locus: A, B, C, DRB1 and DQB1 were typed in about 629-640 donors, DQA1 in 500 to 550, DPA1 in 600 to 610, and DPB1 in roughly 450. Class I and class II HLA loci were covered by the typing at four-digit resolution. Donor age, sex, ethnicity and CMV serostatus were compiled alongside the repertoire data. To predict cytomegalovirus infection status, the study brought together high-throughput TCR immunosequencing, statistical association of individual TCRs with disease status, and machine learning. About 300 gigabases of sequencing data and around 87 million unique TCR sequences were included in an early release covering about 620 HLA-typed donors. The study aimed to test whether signatures of past pathogen exposure could be identified by cataloging public T cell receptors. A later analysis re-analyzed previously published TCR beta repertoires from about 600 donors and added high-resolution HLA genotyping to study TCR occurrence patterns. To decide whether each TCR beta V gene segment behaved as functional or pseudogenic, an earlier analysis of some 570 of the donors relied on high-throughput TCR beta sequencing. Every discovery cohort repertoire had been produced on one sequencing platform. Rather than drawing on any new phenotypic data, the later analysis identified candidate immune exposures from TCR beta sequences and the way those sequences occurred across donors. In a later genetic analysis, genome-wide SNP genotypes for about three fifths of the roughly 670 donors were used, and that subset was treated as a discovery cohort. Across roughly 420 genotyped donors of the cohort, an average of approximately 240,000 unique TCR beta nucleotide sequences per donor were sequenced, and around 20% of those sequences were non-productive. Four or five DR-DQ haplotypes were handled as single units for association and clustering, since linkage in the cohort was strong. Besides the first cohort of about 730 subjects, a separate validation cohort made up of 120 different subjects was used. Using immunosequencing, the study profiled T cell repertoires from 550 to 750 subjects and related those repertoires to cytomegalovirus serostatus. The genetic ancestry cluster associated with self-reported Caucasian donors included around four fifths of the 398 genotyped donors. Overall results and qualifications from the work: Most TCR sequences were observed very rarely across donors, whereas some public TCRs were present in many individuals. The study listed 164 TCR beta chains as associated with cytomegalovirus. Three of the identified cytomegalovirus-associated TCR beta chains were confirmed in vitro to be specific for cytomegalovirus antigens. A cluster of highly shared sequence variants was judged likely to be a technical artifact of the sequencing pipeline. Compared with equally common non-associated chains, HLA-associated TCR beta chains in a later analysis were more clonally expanded and had lower generation probabilities. When HLA alleles, especially DR and DQ, strongly co-occurred, attributing TCR associations to individual alleles was difficult. A later genetic analysis associated a missense DCLRE1C variant with V-gene and J-gene trimming of TCR beta chains, and an independent cohort replicated the association. In a later analysis, TCR association rates were found to vary across HLA loci, with the most associated TCRs seen for DRB1 alleles and the fewest for HLA-C alleles. Because some donors lacked HLA typing at each locus, the association tests relied only on the typed subset. Only TCR beta chains were sequenced in this cohort, and the absence of alpha or paired-chain data limited detectable features. CMV serostatus was the only immune exposure information available for the cohort. The authors suggested that the approach could potentially be generalized to other disease states and immunological phenotypes. In a later analysis, around 15,000 TCR beta sequences were associated with specific HLA alleles at a false discovery rate of 0.05. In a later analysis, most CMV-associated TCR beta chains were found to appear HLA-restricted, with HLA associations seemingly driven largely by CMV exposure. The classifier was reported to diagnose cytomegalovirus status with high specificity and sensitivity in both the original and validation cohorts. According to a later analysis, parvovirus B19, influenza, CMV and Epstein-Barr virus appeared linked to several top co-occurrence clusters. An earlier analysis of around 540 of the donors showed that most TCR beta V segments appeared in productive rearrangements either about 87% or about 30% of the time, which broadly matched IMGT annotations. Some IMGT-functional V segments, including TRBV6-2 and TRBV6-3, could not be distinguished by the 87-base-pair reads and were therefore excluded. Linkage disequilibrium might explain the correlated functional status among segregating V segments, but an unknown experimental factor could not be ruled out. A further reported finding was that TCR beta sequences accurately predicted the HLA-A and HLA-B alleles for most subjects in the first cohort. Seventeen rarely observed V segments, including chromosome 9 orphons, were excluded from the earlier analysis of 550 to 700 of the donors because counts were too low. Compared with the approximately 670-donor mean, donors in an Asian-associated ancestry cluster had fewer N-insertions in productive TCRs, according to a later genetic analysis. The presence/absence analyses assumed that sequencing depth was roughly uniform across donors, and that assumption may not be true.

The cohort was made up of hundreds of healthy bone marrow donors. All cohort members were sampled while nominally healthy, although unrecorded immune exposures were likely present. The donor was CMV seropositive and was included in the group of 270 or so seropositive cohort members. A peripheral blood sample was collected from each donor, and TCR beta sequencing was performed on peripheral blood mononuclear cells. Genomic DNA extraction from the blood cell samples was performed with the Qiagen DNeasy Blood Extraction Kit. Cut back by 8 bases and 0 bases, the V and J ends lie 8 bases apart. The CDR3 goes from the cysteine to the phenylalanine over 13 residues. CDR3 DNA is the only sequence kept; it has 39 bases, read in frame from the first base. According to the germline V gene (reference sequence), CDR1 reads LNHNV and CDR2 reads YYDKDF. This clone was observed a single time. Its antigen is not yet known. One base away there is no much larger clone; base qualities are not given.

The library was prepared using the immunoSEQ multiplex PCR assay. For the multiplex PCR, a mixture combining 60 forward primers for TCR Vbeta segments and 13 reverse primers for TCR Jbeta segments was used. Amplification of the CDR3 region of rearranged TCR beta genes was performed with a multiplex PCR assay on genomic DNA. On the Illumina HiSeq System, the amplified TCR beta libraries were sequenced as 87-base-pair reads. The paper's processing steps were these. A later analysis counted some 80 million unique TCR beta chains across the 550 to 700 repertoires, and roughly 10 million of these chains were shared by at least two donors. Raw reads were error-corrected and collapsed into unique sequences with a nearest-neighbor algorithm that merged closely related sequences to remove PCR and sequencing errors. V, D and J gene segments were assigned by aligning CDR3 sequences to IMGT reference sequences. Each retained sequence needed at least a six-nucleotide match to both a V gene segment and a J gene segment. A rearrangement counted as productive if the CDR3 had no stop codons and remained in frame with V and J, and every other rearrangement counted as non-productive. Following IMGT convention, CDR3 was defined as the stretch from the second conserved V-encoded cysteine up to the conserved J-encoded phenylalanine. The earlier analysis of about 500 of the donors excluded sequences that lacked an unambiguous match to a single V gene segment. In an earlier analysis of a few hundred of the donors, V segments were called functional above 56.7% productive rearrangements and were called segregating when the between-donor standard deviation exceeded 5%. A statistical classification framework was built for diagnosing cytomegalovirus status from the catalog of TCR beta chain sequences. A later analysis assigned V and J genes by comparing TCR nucleotide sequences with IMGT/GENE-DB human TR gene sequences. Using the TCRdist pipeline, a later analysis assigned CDR3 sequences along with most-parsimonious VDJ recombination scenarios. A later analysis defined each TCR beta chain by its CDR3 amino acid sequence plus V-gene family, and excluded reads lacking a unique V-gene family. To address suspected cross-contamination and a sequencing artifact, a later analysis removed a few hundred highly shared, low-generation-probability nucleotide sequences. In a later analysis, a clonal expansion index for each public chain was calculated from normalized within-repertoire ranks of inferred template counts. In a later analysis, generation probabilities were computed using a VDJ recombination model fitted to out-of-frame rearrangements, and the results were checked against IGoR. In a later analysis, hypergeometric tests were used to score TCR-TCR, TCR-HLA and TCR-CMV co-occurrence, with a repertoire-size bias correction applied to TCR pairs. A later analysis estimated false discovery rates by permuting HLA or CMV assignments 20 times. In a later analysis, co-occurring TCRs were grouped with DBSCAN, and TCRdist sequence similarity was added when clustering was performed within HLA-allele-positive subsets. Repertoires with fewer than 30,000 or more than 120,000 public chains were left out of co-occurrence clustering, as were five repertoires with anomalous nucleotide sharing. The table comes from immuneACCESS by way of TCRdb, which keeps in-frame sequences with V and J called. Part of the clones is missing from these tables; in studies checked, under half for an unresolved V gene and the rest for unknown reasons. For V, J and clone size, that table is used; D and trimming come from the DNA. Here the sample has 150,000 or so clones; over 70% occur a single time. Around 6.2% of the sample comes from the top ten.

Recombination connected TRBV15 to TRBJ1-3, with the D gene not clear enough to name. The clonotype comes from a man aged 25-45 years in good health and CMV-seropositive. Material: PBMCs. The nucleotides are TGTGCCACCTCCGCGTCCTCTGGAAACACCATATATTTT. It codes for CATSASSGNTIYF. The CDR3 plus the reference TRBV15 and TRBJ1-3 genes for the other parts give the full variable domain: DAMVIQNPRYQVTQFGKPVTLSCSQTLNHNVMYWYQQKSSQAPKLLFHYYDKDFNNEADTPDNFQSRRPNTSFCFLDIRSPGLGDTAMYLCATSASSGNTIYFGEGSWLTVV.